This T cell receptor beta chain was recorded in a study of T cell repertoires in cytomegalovirus infection. About the research overall: Both CMV infection and a matching HLA type were indicated by public TCR beta signatures.

V lost 6 bases and J 4 bases, leaving 8 bases between the germline ends. CDR3 length equals 12 residues. General study findings and limits: There were HLA-C-restricted CMV-specific TCR beta clonotypes dominating the ex vivo response. Public TCR beta family frequency separated CMV-and-HLA carriers, including in an independent cohort.

A few counts support this clonotype. Its antigen remains unidentified. MiXCR, applied by TCRdb to the reads, yields one record per CDR3 protein. Here the sample spans some 400,000 distinct CDR3 sequences, about a sixth being singletons. The sequencing sample was made of PBMCs. The J gene is TRBJ2-3, the V gene TRBV12-3 or TRBV12-4; D unresolved. The TCR sequence derives from a human donor in good health (CMV status not recorded). Some clones in this sample may be carry-over from other donors' samples. The CDR3 spells CASRQTPDTQYF. CDR3 DNA sequence: TGTGCCAGCAGGCAGACCCCAGATACGCAGTATTTT.